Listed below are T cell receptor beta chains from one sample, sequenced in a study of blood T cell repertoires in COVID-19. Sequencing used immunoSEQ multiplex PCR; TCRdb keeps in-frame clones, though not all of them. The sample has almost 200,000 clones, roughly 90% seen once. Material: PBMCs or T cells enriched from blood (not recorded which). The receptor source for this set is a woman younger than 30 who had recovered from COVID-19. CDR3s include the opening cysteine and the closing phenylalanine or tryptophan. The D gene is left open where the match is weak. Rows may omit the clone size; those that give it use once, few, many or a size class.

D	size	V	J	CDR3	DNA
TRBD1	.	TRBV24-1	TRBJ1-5	CATSASGQGYQPQHF	TGTGCCACCAGTGCGTCGGGACAGGGGTATCAGCCCCAGCATTTT
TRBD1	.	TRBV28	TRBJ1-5	CATLDRNQPQHF	TGTGCCACCTTGGACAGGAATCAGCCCCAGCATTTT
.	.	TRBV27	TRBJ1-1	CASSRNGANTEAFF	TGTGCCAGCAGCCGCAACGGTGCGAACACTGAAGCTTTCTTT
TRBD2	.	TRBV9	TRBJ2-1	CASSETSGGAVNEQFF	TGTGCCAGCAGCGAGACTAGCGGGGGGGCCGTTAATGAGCAGTTCTTC
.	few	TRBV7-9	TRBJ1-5	CASSSTGINQPQHF	TGTGCCAGCAGCTCGACAGGCATTAATCAGCCCCAGCATTTT
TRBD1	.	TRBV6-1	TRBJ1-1	CASSEFRDRGQNTEAFF	TGTGCCAGCAGTGAATTCCGGGACAGGGGTCAGAACACTGAAGCTTTCTTT
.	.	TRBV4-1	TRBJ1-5	CASSQDTGYRQPQHF	TGCGCCAGCAGCCAAGATACAGGGTACCGTCAGCCCCAGCATTTT
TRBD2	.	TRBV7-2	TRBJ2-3	CASSLELRGGFTDTQYF	TGTGCCAGCAGCTTAGAATTGCGGGGGGGCTTCACAGATACGCAGTATTTT
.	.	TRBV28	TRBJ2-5	CASSFDGRETQYF	TGTGCCAGCAGTTTTGATGGGAGAGAGACCCAGTACTTC
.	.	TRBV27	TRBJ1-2	CASSPMTGENYGYTF	TGTGCCAGCAGTCCCATGACAGGAGAGAACTATGGCTACACCTTC
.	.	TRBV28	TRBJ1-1	CASSLSTPGWNTEAFF	TGTGCCAGCAGTTTATCCACTCCGGGGTGGAACACTGAAGCTTTCTTT
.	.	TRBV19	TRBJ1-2	CASSRTELGDYGYTF	TGTGCCAGTAGCAGGACAGAACTGGGGGACTATGGCTACACCTTC
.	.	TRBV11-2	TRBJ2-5	CASSLVQAPETQYF	TGTGCCAGCAGCTTAGTCCAAGCTCCAGAGACCCAGTACTTC
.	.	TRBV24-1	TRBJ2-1	CATGVKGSNNEQFF	TGTGCCACCGGAGTGAAGGGGTCCAACAATGAGCAGTTCTTC
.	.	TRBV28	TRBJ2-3	CASSLSKGTDTQYF	TGTGCCAGCAGTTTATCTAAGGGGACAGATACGCAGTATTTT
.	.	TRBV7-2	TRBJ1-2	CASSSPDKASFYTF	TGTGCCAGCAGCTCCCCGGACAAAGCATCGTTCTACACCTTC
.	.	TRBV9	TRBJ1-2	CASSPPDIWHGYTF	TGTGCCAGCAGCCCTCCGGACATTTGGCATGGCTACACCTTC
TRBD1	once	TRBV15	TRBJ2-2	CATSSPGQGMGAGELFF	TGTGCCACCAGCAGTCCCGGACAGGGGATGGGCGCCGGGGAGCTGTTTTTT
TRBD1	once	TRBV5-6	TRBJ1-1	CASSATGGAEAFF	TGTGCCAGCAGCGCGACAGGGGGGGCTGAAGCTTTCTTT
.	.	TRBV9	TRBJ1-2	CASSPPGGRYGYTF	TGTGCCAGCAGCCCCCCCGGCGGGCGTTATGGCTACACCTTC
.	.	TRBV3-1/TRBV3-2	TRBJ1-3	CASSPGDRNTIYF	TGTGCCAGCAGTCCCGGAGATCGAAACACCATATATTTT
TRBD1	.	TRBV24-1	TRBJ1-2	CATSDRQGTGYTF	TGTGCCACCAGTGATCGACAGGGGACTGGCTACACCTTC
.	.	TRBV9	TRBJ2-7	CASSVADSLSYEQYF	TGTGCCAGCAGCGTCGCGGACAGCTTATCCTACGAGCAGTACTTC
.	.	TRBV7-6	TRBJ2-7	CASSLAFQKGDLLEQYF	TGTGCCAGCAGCTTAGCGTTTCAGAAGGGGGACCTCCTCGAGCAGTACTTC
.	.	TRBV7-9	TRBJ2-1	CASSLSIILSDEQFF	TGTGCCAGCAGCTTAAGTATCATATTATCAGATGAGCAGTTCTTC
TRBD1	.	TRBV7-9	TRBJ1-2	CASSSRQGYGYTF	TGTGCCAGCAGCTCGCGACAGGGCTATGGCTACACCTTC
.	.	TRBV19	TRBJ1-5	CASSARGRLEPQHF	TGTGCCAGTAGTGCCAGGGGTCGATTAGAGCCCCAGCATTTT
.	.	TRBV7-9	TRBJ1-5	CASSSRDTDQPQHF	TGTGCCAGCAGCTCACGGGACACCGATCAGCCCCAGCATTTT
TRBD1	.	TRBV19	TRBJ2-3	CASSRGQGASDTQYF	TGTGCCAGTAGTAGGGGACAGGGGGCGTCAGATACGCAGTATTTT
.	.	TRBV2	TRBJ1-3	CASSVDSSGNTIYF	TGTGCCAGCAGTGTCGACAGCTCTGGAAACACCATATATTTT
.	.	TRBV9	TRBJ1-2	CASSPSPDNYGYTF	TGTGCCAGCAGCCCCAGTCCTGATAACTATGGCTACACCTTC
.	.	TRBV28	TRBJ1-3	CASSLTGSGNTIYF	TGTGCCAGCAGTTTGACGGGGTCTGGAAACACCATATATTTT
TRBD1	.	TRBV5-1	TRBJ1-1	CASSTGQGPPLNTEAFF	TGCGCCAGCAGCACCGGACAGGGCCCTCCCTTGAACACTGAAGCTTTCTTT
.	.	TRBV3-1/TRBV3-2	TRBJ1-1	CASSQEGDGTEAFF	TGTGCCAGCAGCCAAGAAGGGGATGGCACTGAAGCTTTCTTT
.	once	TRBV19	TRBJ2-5	CASSPGPQRAQYF	TGTGCCAGTAGTCCAGGTCCCCAGCGGGCCCAGTACTTC
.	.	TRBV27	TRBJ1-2	CASRPQGAYGYTF	TGTGCCAGCAGGCCACAGGGTGCCTATGGCTACACCTTC
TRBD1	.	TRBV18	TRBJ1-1	CASSRVQGENTEAFF	TGTGCCAGCTCACGGGTACAGGGGGAGAACACTGAAGCTTTCTTT
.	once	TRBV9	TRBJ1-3	CASSVGGSSGNTIYF	TGTGCCAGCAGCGTAGGTGGCAGCTCTGGAAACACCATATATTTT
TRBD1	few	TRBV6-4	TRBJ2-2	CASSGTGGATGELFF	TGTGCCAGCAGTGGGACAGGGGGCGCCACCGGGGAGCTGTTTTTT
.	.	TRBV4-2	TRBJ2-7	CASSQGSGSGEQYF	TGTGCCAGCAGCCAAGGGTCGGGTTCCGGCGAGCAGTACTTC
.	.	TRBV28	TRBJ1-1	CASSISQGRTEAFF	TGTGCCAGCAGTATCTCTCAGGGTCGGACTGAAGCTTTCTTT
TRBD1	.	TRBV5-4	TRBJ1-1	CASSITGVMGTEAFF	TGTGCCAGCAGCATTACAGGGGTAATGGGAACTGAAGCTTTCTTT
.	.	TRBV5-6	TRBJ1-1	CASSWPPGRGNTEAFF	TGTGCCAGCAGCTGGCCCCCAGGGCGTGGGAACACTGAAGCTTTCTTT
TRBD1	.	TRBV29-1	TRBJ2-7	CSVDSGRGLLSYEQYF	TGCAGCGTTGATTCTGGAAGGGGGCTTCTCTCCTACGAGCAGTACTTC
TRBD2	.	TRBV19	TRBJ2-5	CASTRGAGGMGETQYF	TGTGCCAGTACCCGAGGAGCGGGGGGGATGGGGGAGACCCAGTACTTC
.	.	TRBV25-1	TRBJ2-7	CASSDPRDKEQYF	TGTGCCAGCAGTGACCCCCGGGACAAGGAGCAGTACTTC
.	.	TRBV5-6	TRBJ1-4	CASSLVGGNEKLFF	TGTGCCAGCAGCTTGGTGGGGGGGAATGAAAAACTGTTTTTT
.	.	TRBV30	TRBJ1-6	CAWSEVGVGSPLHF	TGTGCCTGGAGCGAGGTCGGGGTAGGTTCACCCCTCCACTTT
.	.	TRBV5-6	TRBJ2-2	CASSLDGTGELFF	TGTGCCAGCAGCTTGGACGGGACCGGGGAGCTGTTTTTT
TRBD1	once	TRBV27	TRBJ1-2	CASSWGQGATNYGYTF	TGTGCCAGCAGTTGGGGACAGGGGGCCACTAACTATGGCTACACCTTC
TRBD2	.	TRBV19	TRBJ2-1	CASSPSGDEQFF	TGTGCCAGTAGTCCTAGCGGGGATGAGCAGTTCTTC